The present TCR beta chain was sequenced within a study of blood T cells in healthy people across ages. The authors ran a second PCR of about 6 to 11 cycles using a sample-barcoded 5' primer and a J-beta primer mix. There were at least 3 million CDR3-containing paired-end reads obtained from each sample. TCRdb re-called the 5' RACE reads through MiXCR, storing one row per CDR3 protein. The table records fewer than 600,000 distinct CDR3 sequences, about 25% of them present only once. This clonotype occurred a few times. Its cognate antigen is unknown. Broader study findings: In older individuals, TCR beta diversity per million T cells was lower, falling roughly linearly with age.

CDR1 is SGHRS and CDR2 is YFSETQ in the germline V gene. CDR3 size: 13 residues. V dropped 3 bases and J dropped 8 bases, with 11 bases sitting between them. This sample was shared with a second study, whose subject was T cells of mothers and their children.

This receptor was identified in a boy aged 2 to 10 in good health. V is TRBV5-1 and J is TRBJ1-4; tentatively, D is TRBD1 (5 bases). Sample: blood. In DNA, the CDR3 is TGCGCCAGCAGCTGGACGGGGCGGGAAAAACTGTTTTTT. The encoded protein is CASSWTGREKLFF.